This T cell receptor beta chain was retrieved from a study of OX40 agonist ivuxolimab in advanced cancers. Study-wide context: Dose-escalation patients were diagnosed with hepatocellular carcinoma, melanoma, renal cell cancer or head and neck cancer.

Turning to this clone: Its antigen is unidentified.

Repertoires were generated with immunoSEQ multiplex PCR, while TCRdb's copy carries only in-frame clones and drops some. The table has about 66,000 clones, about 85% seen once. The CDR3 totals 13 residues. Per germline, CDR1 LNHDA and CDR2 SQIVND (reference sequence). Unmatched junction bases numbered 8, after V lost 8 bases and J lost 8 bases. The study, taken as a whole, reports: CD8+ T cells (on average) carried more expanded clones than CD4+ T cells.

The V call is TRBV19, the J call TRBJ1-1, with 10 bases that match TRBD1. This TCR was sampled from an adult with an advanced solid tumor such as melanoma, head and neck, liver or kidney cancer. Sequenced material: CD4+ or CD8+ T cells sorted from blood, taken in a trial of the OX40 agonist ivuxolimab. CDR3: CASADRGRREAFF. Written as DNA, the CDR3 is TGTGCCAGTGCCGACAGGGGGCGAAGAGAAGCTTTCTTT.